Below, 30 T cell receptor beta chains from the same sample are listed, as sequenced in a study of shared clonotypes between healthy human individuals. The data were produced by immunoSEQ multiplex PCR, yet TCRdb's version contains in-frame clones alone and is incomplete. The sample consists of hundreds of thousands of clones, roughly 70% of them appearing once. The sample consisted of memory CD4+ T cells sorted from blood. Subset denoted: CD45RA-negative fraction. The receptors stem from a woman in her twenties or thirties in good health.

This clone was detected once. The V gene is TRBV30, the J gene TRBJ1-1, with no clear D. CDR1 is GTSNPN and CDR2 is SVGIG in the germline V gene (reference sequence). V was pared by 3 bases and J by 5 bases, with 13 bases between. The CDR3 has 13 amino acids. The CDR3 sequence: CAWRYLIGTEAFF. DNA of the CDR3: TGTGCCTGGAGATACCTCATAGGAACTGAAGCTTTCTTT.

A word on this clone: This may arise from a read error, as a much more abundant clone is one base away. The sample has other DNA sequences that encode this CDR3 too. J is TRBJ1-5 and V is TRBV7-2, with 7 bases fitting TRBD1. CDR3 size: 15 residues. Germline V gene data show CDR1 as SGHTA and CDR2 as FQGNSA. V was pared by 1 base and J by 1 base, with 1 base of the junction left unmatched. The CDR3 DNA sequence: TGTGCCAGCAGCTTAGTAGGGGGCAGCAATCAGCCCCAGCATTTT. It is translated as CASSLVGGSNQPQHF.

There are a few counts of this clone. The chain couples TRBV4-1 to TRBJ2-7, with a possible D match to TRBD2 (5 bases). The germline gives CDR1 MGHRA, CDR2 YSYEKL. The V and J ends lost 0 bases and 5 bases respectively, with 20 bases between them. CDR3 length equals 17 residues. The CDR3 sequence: CASSQDPPTGIRNEQYF. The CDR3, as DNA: TGCGCCAGCAGCCAAGACCCCCCTACCGGGATAAGGAACGAGCAGTACTTC.

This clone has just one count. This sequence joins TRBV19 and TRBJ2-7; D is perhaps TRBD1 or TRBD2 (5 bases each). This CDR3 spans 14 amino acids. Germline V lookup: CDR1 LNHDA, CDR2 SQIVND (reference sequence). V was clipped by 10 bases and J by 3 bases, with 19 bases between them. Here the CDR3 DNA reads TGTGCCACCAAACAATCGGGGCAGGGCTACGAGCAGTACTTC. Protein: CATKQSGQGYEQYF.

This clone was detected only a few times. CDR3 DNA sequence: TGCGCCAGCAGTGGGGTGGGGGAGCTGTTTTTT. This translates into CASSGVGELFF. The V and J genes are TRBV10-2 and TRBJ2-2; D not resolved. Trimming took 4 bases from V and 8 from J, leaving 5 bases between them. The CDR3 runs to 11 residues. Germline V CDR1 and CDR2: WSHSY, SAAADI.

The CDR3: CSVAAGGADQPQHF. DNA of the CDR3: TGCAGCGTTGCGGCAGGTGGAGCCGATCAGCCCCAGCATTTT. The gene calls are TRBV29-1 and TRBJ1-5, with no clear D. Trimming removed 4 bases at V and 5 bases at J, with 15 bases between. Germline V CDR1 and CDR2: SQVTM, ANQGSEA. This CDR3 is 14 amino acids long. Using reference TRBV29-1 and TRBJ1-5 for the parts outside the CDR3, the full variable domain is SAVISQKPSRDICQRGTSLTIQCQVDSQVTMMFWYRQQPGQSLTLIATANQGSEATYESGFVIDKFPISRPNLTFSTLTVSNMSPEDSSIYLCSVAAGGADQPQHFGDGTRLSIL.

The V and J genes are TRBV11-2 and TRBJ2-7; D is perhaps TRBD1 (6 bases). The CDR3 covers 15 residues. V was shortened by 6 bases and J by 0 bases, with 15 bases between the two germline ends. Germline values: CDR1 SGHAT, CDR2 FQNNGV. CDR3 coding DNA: TGTGCCAGCAGGAAGGGGGTCTCGAACTCCTACGAGCAGTACTTC. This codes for CASRKGVSNSYEQYF. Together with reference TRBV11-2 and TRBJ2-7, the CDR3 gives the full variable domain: EAGVAQSPRYKIIEKRQSVAFWCNPISGHATLYWYQQILGQGPKLLIQFQNNGVVDDSQLPKDRFSAERLKGVDSTLKIQPAKLEDSAVYLCASRKGVSNSYEQYFGPGTRLTVT.

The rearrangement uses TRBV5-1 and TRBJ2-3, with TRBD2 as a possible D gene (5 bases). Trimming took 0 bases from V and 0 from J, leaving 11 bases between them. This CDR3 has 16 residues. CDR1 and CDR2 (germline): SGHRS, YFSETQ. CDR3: CASSLGAGVSTDTQYF. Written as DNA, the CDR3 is TGCGCCAGCAGCTTGGGGGCCGGGGTCAGCACAGATACGCAGTATTTT.

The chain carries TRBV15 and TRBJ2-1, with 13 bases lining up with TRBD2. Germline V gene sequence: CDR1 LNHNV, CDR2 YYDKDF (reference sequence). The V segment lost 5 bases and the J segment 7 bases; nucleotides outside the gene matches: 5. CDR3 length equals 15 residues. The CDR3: CATSGTTSGRNEQFF. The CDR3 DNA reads TGTGCCACCAGCGGGACGACTAGCGGGAGGAATGAGCAGTTCTTC.

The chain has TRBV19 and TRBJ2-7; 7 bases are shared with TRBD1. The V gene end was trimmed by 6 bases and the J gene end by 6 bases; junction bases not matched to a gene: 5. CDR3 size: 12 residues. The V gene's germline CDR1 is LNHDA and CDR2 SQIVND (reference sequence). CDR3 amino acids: CASSGTVSEQYF. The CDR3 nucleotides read TGTGCCAGTAGCGGGACAGTCAGCGAGCAGTACTTC.

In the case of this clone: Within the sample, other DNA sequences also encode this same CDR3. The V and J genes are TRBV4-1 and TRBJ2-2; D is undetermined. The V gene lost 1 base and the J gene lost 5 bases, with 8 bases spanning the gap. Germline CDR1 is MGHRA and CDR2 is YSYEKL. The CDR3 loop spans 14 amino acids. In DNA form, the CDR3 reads TGCGCCAGCAGCCAAGCCTTGCTGACCGGGGAGCTGTTTTTT. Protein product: CASSQALLTGELFF.

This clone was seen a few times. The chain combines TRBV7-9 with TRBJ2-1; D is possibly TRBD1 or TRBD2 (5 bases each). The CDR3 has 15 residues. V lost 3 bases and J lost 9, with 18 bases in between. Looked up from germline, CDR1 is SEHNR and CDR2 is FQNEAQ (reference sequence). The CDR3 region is CASSLYREGAGEQFF. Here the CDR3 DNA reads TGTGCCAGCAGCTTGTATCGAGAAGGGGCGGGTGAGCAGTTCTTC.

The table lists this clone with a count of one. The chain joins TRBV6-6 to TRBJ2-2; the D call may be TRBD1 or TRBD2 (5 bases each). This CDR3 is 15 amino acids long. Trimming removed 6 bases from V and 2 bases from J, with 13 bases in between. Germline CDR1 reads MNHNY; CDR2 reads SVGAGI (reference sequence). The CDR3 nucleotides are TGTGCCAGCAGATACGGGGCCTCAAACACCGGGGAGCTGTTTTTT. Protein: CASRYGASNTGELFF.

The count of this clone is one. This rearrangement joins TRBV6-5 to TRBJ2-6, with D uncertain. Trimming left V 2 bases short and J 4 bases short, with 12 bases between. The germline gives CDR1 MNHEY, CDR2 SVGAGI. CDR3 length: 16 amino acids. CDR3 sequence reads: CASSYTVSPGANVLTF. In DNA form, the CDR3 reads TGTGCCAGCAGTTACACCGTAAGTCCCGGGGCCAACGTCCTGACTTTC.

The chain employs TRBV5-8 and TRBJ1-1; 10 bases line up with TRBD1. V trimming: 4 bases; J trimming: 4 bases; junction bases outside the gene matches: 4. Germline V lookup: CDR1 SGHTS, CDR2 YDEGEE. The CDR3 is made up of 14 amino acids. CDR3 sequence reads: CASSADRGATEAFF. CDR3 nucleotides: TGTGCCAGCAGCGCGGACAGGGGGGCCACTGAAGCTTTCTTT.

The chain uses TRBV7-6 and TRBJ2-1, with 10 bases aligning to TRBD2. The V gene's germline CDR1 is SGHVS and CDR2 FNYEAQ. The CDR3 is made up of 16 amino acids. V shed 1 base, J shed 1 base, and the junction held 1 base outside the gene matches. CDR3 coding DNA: TGTGCCAGCAGCTTAGAACTAGCGGGATCCTACAATGAGCAGTTCTTC. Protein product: CASSLELAGSYNEQFF.

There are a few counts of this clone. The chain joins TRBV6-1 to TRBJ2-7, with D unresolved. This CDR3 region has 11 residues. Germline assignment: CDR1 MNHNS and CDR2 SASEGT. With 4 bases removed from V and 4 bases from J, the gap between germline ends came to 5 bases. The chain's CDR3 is CASSVVYEQYF. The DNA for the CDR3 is TGTGCCAGCAGTGTGGTATACGAGCAGTACTTC.

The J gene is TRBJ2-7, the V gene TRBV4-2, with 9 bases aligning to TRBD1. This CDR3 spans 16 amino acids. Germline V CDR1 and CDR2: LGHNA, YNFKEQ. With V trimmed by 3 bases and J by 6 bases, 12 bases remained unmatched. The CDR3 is CASSQPTGQGPSEQYF. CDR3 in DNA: TGTGCCAGCAGCCAGCCCACGGGACAGGGTCCCTCCGAGCAGTACTTC.

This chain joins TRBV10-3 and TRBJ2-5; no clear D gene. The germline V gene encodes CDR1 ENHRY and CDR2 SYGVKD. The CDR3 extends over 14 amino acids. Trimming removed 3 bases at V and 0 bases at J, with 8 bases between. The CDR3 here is CAISEETDQETQYF. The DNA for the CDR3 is TGTGCCATCAGTGAAGAAACGGACCAAGAGACCCAGTACTTC.

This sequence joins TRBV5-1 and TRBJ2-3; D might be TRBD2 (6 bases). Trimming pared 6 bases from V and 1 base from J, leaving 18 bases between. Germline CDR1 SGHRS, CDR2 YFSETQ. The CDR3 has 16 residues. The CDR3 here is CASTNLLGEGTDTQYF. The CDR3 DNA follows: TGCGCCAGCACCAACCTGCTGGGGGAGGGCACAGATACGCAGTATTTT.

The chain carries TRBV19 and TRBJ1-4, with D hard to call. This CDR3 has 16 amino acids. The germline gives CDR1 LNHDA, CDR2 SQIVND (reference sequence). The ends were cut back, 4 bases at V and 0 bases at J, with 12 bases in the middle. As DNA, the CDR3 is TGTGCCAGTAGTACCACTCACAAGGCAACTAATGAAAAACTGTTTTTT. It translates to CASSTTHKATNEKLFF.

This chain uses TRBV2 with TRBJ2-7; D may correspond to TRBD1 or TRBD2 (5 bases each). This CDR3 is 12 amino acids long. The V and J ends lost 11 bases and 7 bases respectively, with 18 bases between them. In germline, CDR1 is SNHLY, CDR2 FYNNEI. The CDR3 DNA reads TGTGCCGGACGCAGAGGGGCTAGTGAGCAGTACTTC. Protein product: CAGRRGASEQYF.

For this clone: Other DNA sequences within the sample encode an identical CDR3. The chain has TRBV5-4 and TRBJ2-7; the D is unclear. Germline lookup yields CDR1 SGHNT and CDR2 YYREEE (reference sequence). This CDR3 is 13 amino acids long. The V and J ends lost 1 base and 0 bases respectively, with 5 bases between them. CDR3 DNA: TGTGCCAGCAGCTTGCGTAACTCCTACGAGCAGTACTTC. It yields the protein CASSLRNSYEQYF.

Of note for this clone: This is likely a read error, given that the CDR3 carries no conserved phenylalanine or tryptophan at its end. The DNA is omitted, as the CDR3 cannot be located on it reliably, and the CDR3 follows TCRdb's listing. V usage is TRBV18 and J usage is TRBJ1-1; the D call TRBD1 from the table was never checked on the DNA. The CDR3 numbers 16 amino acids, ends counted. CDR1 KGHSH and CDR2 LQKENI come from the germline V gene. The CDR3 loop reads CASSPGQNPQLTAQGL.

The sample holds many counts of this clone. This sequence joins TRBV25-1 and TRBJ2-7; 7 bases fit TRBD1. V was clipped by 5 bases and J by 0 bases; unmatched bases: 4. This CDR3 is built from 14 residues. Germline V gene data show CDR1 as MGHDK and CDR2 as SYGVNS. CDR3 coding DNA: TGTGCCAGCAGTACCAGGGGGAACTCCTACGAGCAGTACTTC. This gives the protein CASSTRGNSYEQYF.

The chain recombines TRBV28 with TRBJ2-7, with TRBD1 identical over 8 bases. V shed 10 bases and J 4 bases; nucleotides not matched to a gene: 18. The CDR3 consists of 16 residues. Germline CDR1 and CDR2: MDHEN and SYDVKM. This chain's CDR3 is CATLAELGTGRYEQYF. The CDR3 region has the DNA TGTGCCACCCTAGCCGAGTTGGGGACAGGCAGATACGAGCAGTACTTC.

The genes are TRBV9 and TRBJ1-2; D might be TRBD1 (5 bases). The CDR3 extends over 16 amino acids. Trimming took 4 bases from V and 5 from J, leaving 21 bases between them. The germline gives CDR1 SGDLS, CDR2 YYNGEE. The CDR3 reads CASSTNPGRQVYGYTF. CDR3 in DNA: TGTGCCAGCAGCACGAACCCGGGACGTCAGGTGTATGGCTACACCTTC.

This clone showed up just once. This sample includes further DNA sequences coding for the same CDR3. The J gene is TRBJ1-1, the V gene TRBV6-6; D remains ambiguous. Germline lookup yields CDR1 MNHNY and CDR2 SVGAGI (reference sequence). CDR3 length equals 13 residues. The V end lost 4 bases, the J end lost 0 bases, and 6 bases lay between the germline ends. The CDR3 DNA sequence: TGTGCCAGCAGTTCCCACATGAACACTGAAGCTTTCTTT. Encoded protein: CASSSHMNTEAFF.

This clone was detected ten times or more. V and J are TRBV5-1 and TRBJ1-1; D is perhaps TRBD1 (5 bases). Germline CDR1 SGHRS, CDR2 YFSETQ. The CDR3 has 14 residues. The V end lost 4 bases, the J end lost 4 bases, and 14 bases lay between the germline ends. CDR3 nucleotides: TGCGCCAGCAGCGGAGGGGACCGATCCACTGAAGCTTTCTTT. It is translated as CASSGGDRSTEAFF.

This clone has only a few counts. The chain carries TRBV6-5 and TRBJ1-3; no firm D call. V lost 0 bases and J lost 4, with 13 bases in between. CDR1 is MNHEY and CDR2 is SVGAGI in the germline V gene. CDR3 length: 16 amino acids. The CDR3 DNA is TGTGCCAGCAGTTACTCCGGGGAGACGGACGGAAACACCATATATTTT. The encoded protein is CASSYSGETDGNTIYF.